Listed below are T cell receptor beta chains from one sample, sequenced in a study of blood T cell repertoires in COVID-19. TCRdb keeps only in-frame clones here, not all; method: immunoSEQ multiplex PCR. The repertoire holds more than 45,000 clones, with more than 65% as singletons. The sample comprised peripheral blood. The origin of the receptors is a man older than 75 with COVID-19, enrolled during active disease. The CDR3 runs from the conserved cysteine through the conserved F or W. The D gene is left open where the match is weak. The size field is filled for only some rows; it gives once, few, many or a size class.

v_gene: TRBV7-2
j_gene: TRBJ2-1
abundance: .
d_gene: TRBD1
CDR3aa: CASRNRDRGNNEQFF
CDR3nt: TGTGCCAGCAGGAACCGGGACAGGGGAAACAATGAGCAGTTCTTC

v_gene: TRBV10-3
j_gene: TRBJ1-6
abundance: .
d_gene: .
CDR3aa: CAISGQPNSPLHF
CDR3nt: TGTGCCATCAGTGGACAACCTAATTCACCCCTCCACTTT

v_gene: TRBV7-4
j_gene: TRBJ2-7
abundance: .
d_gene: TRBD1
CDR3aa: CASSSDRGGLWEQYF
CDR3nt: TGTGCCAGCAGCTCCGACAGGGGCGGGTTATGGGAGCAGTACTTC

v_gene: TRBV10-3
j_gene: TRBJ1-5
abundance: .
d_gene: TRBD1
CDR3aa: CAISERTGASNQPQHF
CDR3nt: TGTGCCATCAGTGAACGGACAGGGGCGAGCAATCAGCCCCAGCATTTT

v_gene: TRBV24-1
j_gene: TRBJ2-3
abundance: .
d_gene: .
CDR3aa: CATSDLLGATDTQYF
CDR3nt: TGTGCCACCAGTGATTTGTTGGGGGCGACAGATACGCAGTATTTT

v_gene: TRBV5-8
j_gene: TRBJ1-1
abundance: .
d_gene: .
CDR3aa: CASSFPGRDTEAFF
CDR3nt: TGTGCCAGCAGTTTCCCGGGGAGGGACACTGAAGCTTTCTTT

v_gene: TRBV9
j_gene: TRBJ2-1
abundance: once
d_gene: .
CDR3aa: CASSDPGAGAYNEQFF
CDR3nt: TGTGCCAGCAGTGACCCGGGGGCGGGGGCCTACAATGAGCAGTTCTTC

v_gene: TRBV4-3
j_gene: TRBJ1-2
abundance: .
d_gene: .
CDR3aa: CASSQDRDTVYF
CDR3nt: TGCGCCAGCAGCCAAGATAGGGACACAGTCTACTTC

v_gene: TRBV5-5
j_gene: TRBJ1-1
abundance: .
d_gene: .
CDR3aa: CASSPGLSRIEAFF
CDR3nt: TGTGCCAGCAGCCCGGGACTGAGTCGGATTGAAGCTTTCTTT

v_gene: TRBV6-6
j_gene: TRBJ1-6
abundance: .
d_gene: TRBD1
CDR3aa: CASSSTGQGHSPLHF
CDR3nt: TGTGCCAGCAGTTCGACGGGACAGGGACATTCACCCCTCCACTTT

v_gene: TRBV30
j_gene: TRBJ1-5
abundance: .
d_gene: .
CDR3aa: CAWSVRGNQPQHF
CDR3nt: TGTGCCTGGAGTGTACGGGGAAATCAGCCCCAGCATTTT

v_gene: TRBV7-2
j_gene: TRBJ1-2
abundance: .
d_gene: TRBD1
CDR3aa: CASSFDRGQNGYTF
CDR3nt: TGTGCCAGCAGCTTCGACAGGGGGCAAAATGGCTACACCTTC

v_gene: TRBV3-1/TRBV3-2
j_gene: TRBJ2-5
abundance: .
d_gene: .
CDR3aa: CASSHLQGTQYF
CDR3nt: TGTGCCAGCAGCCACCTACAGGGTACCCAGTACTTC

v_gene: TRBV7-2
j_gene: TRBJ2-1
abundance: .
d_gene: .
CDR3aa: CASSFRDSRSGDEQFF
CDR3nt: TGTGCCAGCAGCTTCCGGGACTCACGCTCCGGGGATGAGCAGTTCTTC

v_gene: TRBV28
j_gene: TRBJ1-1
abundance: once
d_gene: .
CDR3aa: CATFREVAYTEAFF
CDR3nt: TGTGCCACCTTCAGGGAGGTGGCGTACACTGAAGCTTTCTTT

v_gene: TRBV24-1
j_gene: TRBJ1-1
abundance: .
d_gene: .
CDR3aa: CATSDLSGTEAFF
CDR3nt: TGTGCCACCAGTGATCTCAGCGGAACTGAAGCTTTCTTT

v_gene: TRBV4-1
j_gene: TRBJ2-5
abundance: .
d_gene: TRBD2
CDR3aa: CASSRSTSGGVETQYF
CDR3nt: TGCGCCAGCAGCCGCTCGACTAGCGGGGGGGTAGAGACCCAGTACTTC

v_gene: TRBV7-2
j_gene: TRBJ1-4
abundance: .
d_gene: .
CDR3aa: CASSPPGRTEKLFF
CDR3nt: TGTGCCAGCAGCCCCCCTGGGAGGACTGAAAAACTGTTTTTT